The 21 T cell receptor beta chains below come from one sample, sequenced in a study of cytotoxic CD8 clonotypes in ibrutinib-treated CLL. Libraries were prepared by immunoSEQ multiplex PCR; TCRdb keeps only in-frame clonotypes and omits some of them. The data contain some 93,000 clones, 78% of them seen just once; the ten biggest clones take up about 30%. The material sequenced was PBMCs, taken after 12 months of ibrutinib treatment. Receptors originate from a human donor with chronic lymphocytic leukemia.

The V gene is TRBV25-1, the J gene TRBJ1-1, with D unclear. CDR3 length: 11 amino acids. The germline gives CDR1 MGHDK, CDR2 SYGVNS. Trimming took 6 bases from V and 3 from J, leaving 5 bases between them. CDR3 nucleotides: TGTGCCAGCAGGGACCACACTGAAGCTTTCTTT. Residues: CASRDHTEAFF.

The V gene is TRBV12-5, the J gene TRBJ2-5, with TRBD1 identical over 8 bases. The CDR3 is made up of 15 amino acids. Per the germline V gene, CDR1 is LGHNT and CDR2 is FRNRAP. The CDR3 is CGEGEGRGPQETQYF. In DNA, the CDR3 is TGTGGGGAAGGAGAGGGCAGGGGGCCCCAAGAGACCCAGTACTTC.

This clone was observed a handful of times. The rearrangement joins TRBV10-2 to TRBJ1-6; D remains unclear. V was pared by 0 bases and J by 9 bases, with 9 bases between. The CDR3 is made up of 14 amino acids. Germline loops: CDR1 WSHSY, CDR2 SAAADI. CDR3 loop: CASSESYSSSPLHF. The CDR3 DNA follows: TGCGCCAGCAGTGAGTCATACTCTTCTTCACCCCTCCACTTT.

V gene TRBV11-3 combines with J gene TRBJ2-7; no clear D. In germline, CDR1 is SGHNT, CDR2 YENEEA. The CDR3 runs to 13 residues. V dropped 7 bases and J dropped 5 bases, with 15 bases sitting between them. The CDR3 region has the DNA TGTGCCAGCACCAGTTATGGTTTGGACGAGCAGTACTTC. This gives the protein CASTSYGLDEQYF.

This chain connects TRBV5-6 to TRBJ2-1, with D possibly being TRBD1 or TRBD2 (7 bases each). With 2 bases removed from V and 15 bases from J, the gap between germline ends came to 12 bases. Germline CDR1 SGHDT, CDR2 YYEEEE. CDR3 size: 11 residues. CDR3 amino acids: CASSFSGGAFF. The CDR3 region has the DNA TGTGCCAGCAGCTTCTCAGGGGGGGCGTTCTTC.

The chain joins TRBV2 to TRBJ1-6, with a weak D call TRBD1 (5 bases). The CDR3 sequence is 14 residues long. Germline V lookup: CDR1 SNHLY, CDR2 FYNNEI. Trimming pared 3 bases from V and 6 bases from J, leaving 9 bases between. DNA for the CDR3: TGTGCCAGCAGTGATCAGGGTACTAATTCACCCCTCCACTTT. Its translation is CASSDQGTNSPLHF.

The rearrangement joins TRBV6-4 to TRBJ2-3, with 9 bases identical to TRBD1. Germline loops: CDR1 MRHNA, CDR2 SNTAGT. The CDR3 runs 16 residues. V lost 3 bases and J lost 4; bases outside the gene matches: 8. DNA for the CDR3: TGTGCCAGCAGTGAAAGGTTGGACAGGGGAGCAGATACGCAGTATTTT. Amino acid sequence: CASSERLDRGADTQYF.

J is TRBJ2-1 and V is TRBV5-1; 9 bases map to TRBD2. The germline gives CDR1 SGHRS, CDR2 YFSETQ. The CDR3 has 15 amino acids. V lost 6 bases to trimming and J lost 8 bases; unmatched junction nucleotides: 12. CDR3 DNA: TGCGCCAGCACCTACCCTAGCGGGGCTATGGATGAGCAGTTCTTC. Protein: CASTYPSGAMDEQFF.

This sequence joins TRBV6-4 and TRBJ2-4, with TRBD1 matching 8 bases. Germline CDR1 and CDR2: MRHNA and SNTAGT. The CDR3 is 14 amino acids. V trimming: 5 bases; J trimming: 6 bases; junction bases outside the gene matches: 6. CDR3 sequence reads: CASSSTGGGNIQYF. CDR3 sequence (DNA): TGTGCCAGCAGTTCAACAGGGGGTGGAAACATTCAGTACTTC.

The sample holds one count of this clone. The CDR3 sequence is CASSLDPTGTDTQYF. The CDR3 DNA reads as TGTGCCAGCAGCTTAGACCCCACTGGCACAGATACGCAGTATTTT. The chain is built from TRBV7-7 and TRBJ2-3; D is unresolved. The V gene lost 1 base and the J gene lost 1 base, with 9 bases spanning the gap. Germline-derived CDR1 and CDR2 are SSHAT and FNYEAQ (reference sequence). CDR3 size: 15 residues. The whole variable domain, filled in from reference TRBV7-7 and TRBJ2-3, reads GAGVSQSPRYKVTKRGQDVTLRCDPISSHATLYWYQQALGQGPEFLTYFNYEAQPDKSGLPSDRFSAERPEGSISTLTIQRTEQRDSAMYRCASSLDPTGTDTQYFGPGTRLTVL.

This chain connects TRBV2 to TRBJ2-1; possible D gene TRBD2, 6 bases. Trimming shortened V by 8 bases and J by 6 bases, and 26 bases separated the two germline ends. The CDR3 loop spans 17 amino acids. Germline V gene lookup returns CDR1 SNHLY and CDR2 FYNNEI. CDR3 in DNA: TGTGCCAGCGGGGCCCTTAGAGGCGGGGTATCTAGCAATGAGCAGTTCTTC. Residues: CASGALRGGVSSNEQFF.

The rearrangement links TRBV11-3 to TRBJ1-4; D is undetermined. This CDR3 comprises 12 residues. Germline V gene data show CDR1 as SGHNT and CDR2 as YENEEA. Trimming stripped 2 bases from V and 8 bases from J, with 6 bases between. The CDR3 sequence: CASSLNGEKLFF. DNA for the CDR3: TGTGCCAGCAGCTTAAATGGGGAAAAACTGTTTTTT.

This chain links TRBV29-1 with TRBJ1-5; no clear D gene. Germline lookup yields CDR1 SQVTM and CDR2 ANQGSEA. The germline V and J ends were trimmed by 6 bases and 7 bases, with 25 bases remaining between them. The CDR3 contains 16 residues. Here the CDR3 DNA reads TGCAGCGTAGTTCACGTCCCAACCGGGCGGCGGCAGCCCCAGCATTTT. Its translation is CSVVHVPTGRRQPQHF.

This sequence joins TRBV5-1 and TRBJ2-2; 10 bases map to TRBD1. Trimming cost V 0 bases and J 6 bases; bases outside gene matches: 2. This CDR3 region has 15 residues. Looked up from germline, CDR1 is SGHRS and CDR2 is YFSETQ. The CDR3 reads CASSLGDRGSGELFF. Written as DNA, the CDR3 is TGCGCCAGCAGCTTGGGGGACAGGGGATCCGGGGAGCTGTTTTTT.

The chain uses TRBV9 and TRBJ2-3; 8 bases fit TRBD1. Trimming at V came to 3 bases and at J to 4 bases, leaving 10 bases not matched to a gene. This CDR3 is built from 16 residues. CDR1 is SGDLS, CDR2 YYNGEE, per germline. The CDR3 loop reads CASSAWTGMNADTQYF. CDR3 bases: TGTGCCAGCAGCGCCTGGACAGGGATGAACGCAGATACGCAGTATTTT.

The chain uses TRBV27 and TRBJ1-2, with D unresolved. Trimming cost V 5 bases and J 7 bases, with 14 bases left between them. The germline gives CDR1 MNHEY, CDR2 SMNVEV (reference sequence). The CDR3 has 13 residues. The CDR3 is CASSDGLRGGYTF. DNA for the CDR3: TGTGCCAGCAGTGACGGCCTTAGAGGTGGCTACACCTTC.

A remark on this clone: One end of the junction does not line up with germline, which may come from a read error. The chain has TRBV5-6 and TRBJ2-5, with 8 bases fitting TRBD1. This CDR3 has 17 residues. Germline V lookup: CDR1 SGHDT, CDR2 YYEEEE. The CDR3 region has the DNA TGTGCCGGCAGCTCCCCCCCGGGACAGGCGAAACAAGAGACCCAGTACTTC. It specifies CAGSSPPGQAKQETQYF.

This sequence joins TRBV18 and TRBJ2-2; the D gene is possibly TRBD2 (5 bases). Germline CDR1 is KGHSH and CDR2 is LQKENI. The CDR3 has 14 amino acids. V shed 0 bases and J shed 3 bases, with 5 bases lying between them. CDR3 coding DNA: TGTGCCAGCTCACCACCGGGAGACACCGGGGAGCTGTTTTTT. Protein sequence: CASSPPGDTGELFF.

This clone has a single count. The chain employs TRBV6-1 and TRBJ1-2; no reliable D call. This CDR3 comprises 17 residues. Germline loops: CDR1 MNHNS, CDR2 SASEGT. Trimming left V 2 bases short and J 6 bases short, with 22 bases between. CDR3 region: CASSERRFSDMKDGYTF. The CDR3 DNA is TGTGCCAGCAGTGAAAGGAGGTTTTCAGATATGAAGGATGGCTACACCTTC.

The chain joins TRBV7-3 to TRBJ1-6, with 10 positions matching TRBD1. This CDR3 spans 15 amino acids. Germline CDR1 SGHTA, CDR2 FQGTGA. Unmatched junction bases numbered 6, after V lost 5 bases and J lost 8 bases. In nucleotides, the CDR3 is TGTGCCAGCAGCAAAACCGGGACAGGGGATTCACCCCTCCACTTT. This encodes CASSKTGTGDSPLHF. Supplemented by reference TRBV7-3 and TRBJ1-6, the full variable domain reads GAGVSQTPSNKVTEKGKYVELRCDPISGHTALYWYRQSLGQGPEFLIYFQGTGAADDSGLPNDRFFAVRPEGSVSTLKIQRTERGDSAVYLCASSKTGTGDSPLHFGNGTRLTVT.

Only a few counts were recorded for this clone. CDR3 amino acids: CASSRGGGTEAFF. The DNA for the CDR3 is TGTGCCAGCAGTCGTGGCGGCGGCACTGAAGCTTTCTTT. This chain uses TRBV7-8 with TRBJ1-1; no reliable D call. The CDR3 has 13 residues. Germline CDR1 and CDR2: SGHVS and FQNEAQ. Trimming cost V 6 bases and J 4 bases, with 12 bases left between them.